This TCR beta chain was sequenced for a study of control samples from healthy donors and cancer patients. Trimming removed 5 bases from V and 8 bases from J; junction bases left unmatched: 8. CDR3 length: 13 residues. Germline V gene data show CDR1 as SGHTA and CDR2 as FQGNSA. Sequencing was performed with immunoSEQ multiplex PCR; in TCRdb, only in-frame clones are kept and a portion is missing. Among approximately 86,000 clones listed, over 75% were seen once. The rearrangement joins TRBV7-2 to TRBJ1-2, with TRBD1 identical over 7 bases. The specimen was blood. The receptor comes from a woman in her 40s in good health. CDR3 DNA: TGTGCCAGCAGCCCCGGACAGGAGGGAGGCTACACCTTC. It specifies CASSPGQEGGYTF.